These T cell receptor beta chains were read from a single sample in a study of cytomegalovirus exposure and HLA in healthy donors. Sequenced by immunoSEQ multiplex PCR; TCRdb stores in-frame clones only, minus some. The sample holds some 110,000 clones, 60% to 80% seen once. The sequenced sample consisted of PBMCs. Receptor source: a young man in good health and CMV-seronegative. The CDR3 runs from the conserved cysteine through the conserved F or W. The D gene is left open where the match is weak. Rows may omit the clone size; those that give it use once, few, many or a size class.

>TRBD1|TRBV19|TRBJ2-7|-
TGTGCCAGTAGTATCGGGACAGGGGGGAGCCCCCAGTACTTC
CASSIGTGGSPQYF
>-|TRBV5-1|TRBJ2-3|-
TGCGCCAGCAGCTCAAGCACAGATACGCAGTATTTT
CASSSSTDTQYF
>TRBD2|TRBV2|TRBJ2-1|-
TGTGCCAGCGGCGGGACTAGCGGGAGAAGTGAGCAGTTCTTC
CASGGTSGRSEQFF
>TRBD1|TRBV14|TRBJ1-1|-
TGTGCCAGCAGCCCCTGGCTAGGACAGGGATTCACTGAAGCTTTCTTT
CASSPWLGQGFTEAFF
>-|TRBV29-1|TRBJ1-1|-
TGCAGCGTTGAAAAGGGAGGTTTGGGCACTGAAGCTTTCTTT
CSVEKGGLGTEAFF
>-|TRBV27|TRBJ2-7|few
TGTGCCAGCGGGGGCTACCAGCAGATCGAGCAGTACTTC
CASGGYQQIEQYF
>-|TRBV29-1|TRBJ2-1|-
TGCAGCGTTAACGGCGGGGTCTACAATGAGCAGTTCTTC
CSVNGGVYNEQFF
>TRBD2|TRBV4-2|TRBJ2-1|few
TGTGCCAGCAGCCAAGGACTAGCTGCCTCCTACAATGAGCAGTTCTTC
CASSQGLAASYNEQFF
>TRBD1|TRBV28|TRBJ1-4|once
TGTGCCAGCAGTGGACAGGGTTTTAATCGAATGACGAATGAAAAACTGTTTTTT
CASSGQGFNRMTNEKLFF
>-|TRBV28|TRBJ2-1|-
TGTGCCAGCAGGGACACATCCTACAATGAGCAGTTCTTC
CASRDTSYNEQFF
>TRBD1|TRBV18|TRBJ1-2|-
TGTGCCAGCTCACCGTCGGGACAGGCGAGTCGTGGCTACACCTTC
CASSPSGQASRGYTF
>-|TRBV29-1|TRBJ1-2|-
TGCAGCGTTGGCTCGGCTAACTATGGCTACACCTTC
CSVGSANYGYTF
>TRBD2|TRBV4-2|TRBJ2-7|once
TGTGCCAGCAGCCTCGGACTAGCGGGAAGCGGTGAGCAGTACTTC
CASSLGLAGSGEQYF
>TRBD1|TRBV19|TRBJ1-5|once
TGTGCCAGTAGCGAACAGGGGGCGGGTCAGCCCCAGCATTTT
CASSEQGAGQPQHF
>TRBD2|TRBV5-4|TRBJ2-7|-
TGTGCCAGTGGGACTAGCGGGGACGAGCAGTACTTC
CASGTSGDEQYF
>-|TRBV6-6|TRBJ2-3|-
TGTGCCAGCAGTTACGAGAATACGCAGTATTTT
CASSYENTQYF
>-|TRBV21-1|TRBJ2-5|few
TGTGCCCACCTCCGGGGGAAAAGGGACCAAGAGACCCAGTACTTC
CAHLRGKRDQETQYF
>-|TRBV30|TRBJ1-5|-
TGTGCCTGGAGTGTACAGGGCGGCAATCAGCCCCAGCATTTT
CAWSVQGGNQPQHF
>-|TRBV5-1|TRBJ1-5|-
TGCGCCAGCAGAGAGGGGGACGGATTTGGGCAGCCCCAGCATTTT
CASREGDGFGQPQHF
>-|TRBV6-6|TRBJ2-7|-
TGTGCCAGCACCGTAGTACAGGGCCGCGAGCAGTACTTC
CASTVVQGREQYF
>-|TRBV7-2|TRBJ1-3|-
TGTGCCAGCAGCCCCCAGGCAGGGGACTCTGGAAACACCATATATTTT
CASSPQAGDSGNTIYF
>TRBD1|TRBV28|TRBJ2-4|-
TGTGCCAGCAGTCAACCCGGGACAGGGGGCGAAGTTATCTTC
CASSQPGTGGEVIF
>TRBD2|TRBV7-6|TRBJ2-1|-
TGTGCCAGCAGCCTCAGCGGGAGGTACAATGAGCAGTTCTTC
CASSLSGRYNEQFF
>TRBD2|TRBV29-1|TRBJ2-3|few
TGCAGCGTTGAAACCCCCCCTAGCGGGAGGACAGATACGCAGTATTTT
CSVETPPSGRTDTQYF
>TRBD1|TRBV6-7|TRBJ1-4|few
TGTGCCAGCAGGCCGGGACAGGGGGCGCGAGGGAATGAAAAACTGTTTTTT
CASRPGQGARGNEKLFF
>-|TRBV7-2|TRBJ2-5|-
TGTGCCAGCAGCGAGGGAACAGGGATTATAGGGACCCAGTACTTC
CASSEGTGIIGTQYF
>-|TRBV5-1|TRBJ1-5|-
TGCGCCAGCAGCTTTACAGGGCCCGATCAGCCCCAGCATTTT
CASSFTGPDQPQHF
>-|TRBV11-2|TRBJ2-7|-
TGTGCCAGCAGCTTAACCACTACCTCCTACGAGCAGTACTTC
CASSLTTTSYEQYF
>TRBD1|TRBV15|TRBJ2-7|-
TGTGCCACCAGCAGAGAGGGGACAGGGCTCGGGCAGTACTTC
CATSREGTGLGQYF